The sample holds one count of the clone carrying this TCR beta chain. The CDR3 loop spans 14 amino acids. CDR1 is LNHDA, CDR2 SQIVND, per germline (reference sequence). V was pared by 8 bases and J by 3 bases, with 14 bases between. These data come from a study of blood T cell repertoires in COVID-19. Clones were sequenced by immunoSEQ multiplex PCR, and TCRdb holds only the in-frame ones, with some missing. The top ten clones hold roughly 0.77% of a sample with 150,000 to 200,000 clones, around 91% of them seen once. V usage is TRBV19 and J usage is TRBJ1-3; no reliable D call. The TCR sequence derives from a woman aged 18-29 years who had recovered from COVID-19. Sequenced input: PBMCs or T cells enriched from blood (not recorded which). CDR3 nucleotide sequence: TGTGCCAGTCTCAGCTCCCGCGGTGGAAACACCATATATTTT. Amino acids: CASLSSRGGNTIYF.